This T cell receptor beta chain was recovered during a study of blood T cell repertoires in COVID-19 (TCRdb year 2020). Context from the whole study: Samples covering the acute and convalescent phases of COVID-19 were provided by collaborators in the United States, Italy and Spain. A freely available public database, intended as a resource for researchers studying the immune response to SARS-CoV-2, is where the repertoires were released. Where available, HLA class I and class II types were taken from metadata supplied by the sample provider and were not determined by assay-based typing. Subjects who had been exposed to COVID-19, were actively infected with it, or had recovered from it provided the deeply sampled blood TCRbeta repertoires that made up the dataset. The prospective study material was composed of cDNA or gDNA derived from T cells, B-cell-depleted T cells, or PBMCs. Samples came from the ongoing ImmuneRACE study (first 160 participants) plus 1,254 subjects from 6 global collaborators. Sample metadata almost always included a de-identified subject ID, COVID-19 status, age in years and sex. What the authors observed across the whole study: Clinical and demographic metadata were provided uncurated, with the amount varying by source and participant.

The cysteine opens and the phenylalanine closes a CDR3 of 15 amino acids. Only the CDR3 DNA stays, 45 bases, in frame from base 1. At the junction V is shortened by 2 bases and J by 0 bases, with 10 bases in between. Sequences SEHNR (CDR1) and FQNEAQ (CDR2) are obtained from the germline V gene (reference sequence). Collaborating institutions collected whole blood in K2EDTA tubes following their own protocols. Collaborator samples were shipped for TCRbeta analysis as frozen whole blood, isolated PBMCs, or DNA extracted from either sample type. TCRbeta CDR3 regions were amplified from genomic DNA using the immunoSEQ Assay, a bias-controlled multiplex PCR. As for the original processing: Nucleated cell counts per sample were estimated from amplification of reference gene primers within the assay. To quantify the absolute abundance of each unique TCRbeta CDR3 rearrangement, sequence reads were collapsed and filtered. For each sample, productive Simpson clonality was calculated by taking the square root of Simpson's diversity index across productive rearrangements. TCRdb mirrors the immuneACCESS table, restricted to in-frame sequences. Some clones are absent from its copies; in checked studies, under half trace to an unresolved V gene, and the reason for the others is unknown. That table gives V, J and clone size, and the DNA gave D and trimming. This sample holds roughly 210,000 clones; about 88% were observed only once. The ten largest clones add up to less than 2% of the sample.

In the case of this clone: Its antigen has not been determined. Base qualities were left out, and no much larger clone turns up one base away.

The receptor comes from a man between 70 and 80 years old with acute or convalescent COVID-19. Recombination connected TRBV7-9 to TRBJ1-1; matching of 5 bases hints at TRBD1 as the D gene. Material: peripheral blood. At the DNA level, the sequence is TGTGCCAGCAGCTTATCCGGGGGTTTGAACACTGAAGCTTTCTTT. It codes for CASSLSGGLNTEAFF.